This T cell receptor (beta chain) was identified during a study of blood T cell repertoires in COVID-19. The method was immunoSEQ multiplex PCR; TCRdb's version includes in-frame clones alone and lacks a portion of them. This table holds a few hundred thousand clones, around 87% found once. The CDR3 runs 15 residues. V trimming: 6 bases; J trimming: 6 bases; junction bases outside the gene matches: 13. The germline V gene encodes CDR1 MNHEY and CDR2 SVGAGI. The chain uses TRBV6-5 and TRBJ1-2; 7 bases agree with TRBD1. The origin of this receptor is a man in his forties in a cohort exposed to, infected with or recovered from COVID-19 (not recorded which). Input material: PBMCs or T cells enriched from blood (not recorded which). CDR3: CASSAYRGRSDGYTF. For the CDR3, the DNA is TGTGCCAGCAGCGCCTACAGGGGTAGAAGTGATGGCTACACCTTC.